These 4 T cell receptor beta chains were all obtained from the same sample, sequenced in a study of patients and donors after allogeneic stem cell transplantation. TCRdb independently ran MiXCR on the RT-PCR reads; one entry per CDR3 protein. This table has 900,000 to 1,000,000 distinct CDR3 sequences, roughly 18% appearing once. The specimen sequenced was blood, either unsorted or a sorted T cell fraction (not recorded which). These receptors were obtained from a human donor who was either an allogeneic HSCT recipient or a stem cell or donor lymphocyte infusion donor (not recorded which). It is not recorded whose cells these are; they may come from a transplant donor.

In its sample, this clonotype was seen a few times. The CDR3 loop reads CASSLFMDATDTQYF. For the CDR3, the DNA is TGTGCCAGCAGCCTATTTATGGACGCCACAGATACGCAGTATTTT. The rearrangement links TRBV9 to TRBJ2-3, with no clear D. The germline V gene encodes CDR1 SGDLS and CDR2 YYNGEE. V was cut by 4 bases and J by 2 bases, with 14 bases left in between. This CDR3 region has 15 residues.

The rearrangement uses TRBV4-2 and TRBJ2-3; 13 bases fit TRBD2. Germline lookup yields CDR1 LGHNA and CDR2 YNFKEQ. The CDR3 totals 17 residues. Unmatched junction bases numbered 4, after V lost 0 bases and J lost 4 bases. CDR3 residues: CASSQDTSGGAADTQYF. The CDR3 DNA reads TGTGCCAGCAGCCAAGATACTAGCGGGGGGGCCGCAGATACGCAGTATTTT.

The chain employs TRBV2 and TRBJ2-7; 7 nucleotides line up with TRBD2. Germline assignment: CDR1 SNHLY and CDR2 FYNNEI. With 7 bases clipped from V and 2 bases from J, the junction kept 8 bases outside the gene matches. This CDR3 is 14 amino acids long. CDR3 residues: CASTTGGIPYEQYF. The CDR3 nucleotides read TGTGCCAGCACAACGGGGGGTATACCCTACGAGCAGTACTTC. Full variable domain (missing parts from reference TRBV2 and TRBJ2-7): EPEVTQTPSHQVTQMGQEVILRCVPISNHLYFYWYRQILGQKVEFLVSFYNNEISEKSEIFDDQFSVERPDGSNFTLKIRSTKLEDSAMYFCASTTGGIPYEQYFGPGTRLTVT.

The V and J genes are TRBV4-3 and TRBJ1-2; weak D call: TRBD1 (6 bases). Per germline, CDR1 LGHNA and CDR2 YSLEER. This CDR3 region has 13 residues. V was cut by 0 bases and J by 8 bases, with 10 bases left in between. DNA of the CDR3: TGCGCCAGCAGCCAAGACAGGGGTCAGGGCTACACCTTC. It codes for CASSQDRGQGYTF.